These T cell receptor beta chains were read from a single sample in a study of T cell responses to AZD1222 COVID-19 vaccine. Sequencing used immunoSEQ multiplex PCR; TCRdb keeps in-frame clones, though not all of them. The data hold 95,000 to 150,000 clones, with around 87% observed a single time. The input for sequencing was peripheral blood, taken on day 0 of AZD1222 vaccination. The receptors were gathered from an adult in good health. Both conserved end residues are part of each CDR3. The D gene is left open where the match is weak. Only some rows state a clone size, as once, few, many or a class for expanded clones.

j_gene: TRBJ2-3; abundance: .; v_gene: TRBV5-1; d_gene: .; CDR3nt: TGCGCCAGCAGCTCCGGGACAATCACAGATACGCAGTATTTT; CDR3aa: CASSSGTITDTQYF
j_gene: TRBJ2-7; abundance: .; v_gene: TRBV7-2; d_gene: .; CDR3nt: TGTGCCAGCAGCTTGGGACGAAGAGGCTACGAGCAGTACTTC; CDR3aa: CASSLGRRGYEQYF
j_gene: TRBJ2-3; abundance: few; v_gene: TRBV5-1; d_gene: TRBD1; CDR3nt: TGCGCCAGCAGCTGGGACAGGCTAGGCGCAGATACGCAGTATTTT; CDR3aa: CASSWDRLGADTQYF
j_gene: TRBJ1-1; abundance: .; v_gene: TRBV6-5; d_gene: .; CDR3nt: TGTGCCAGCAGTTACCTTTTCGGGAATGAAGCTTTCTTT; CDR3aa: CASSYLFGNEAFF
j_gene: TRBJ1-1; abundance: .; v_gene: TRBV2; d_gene: .; CDR3nt: TGTGCCAGCAGCTGGAACTTGGGGGGGACTGAAGCTTTCTTT; CDR3aa: CASSWNLGGTEAFF
j_gene: TRBJ1-1; abundance: .; v_gene: TRBV5-4; d_gene: .; CDR3nt: TGTGCCAGCAGCCCGGCAGCGGGGAACACTGAAGCTTTCTTT; CDR3aa: CASSPAAGNTEAFF
j_gene: TRBJ1-2; abundance: .; v_gene: TRBV5-6; d_gene: .; CDR3nt: TGTGCCAGCAGCTTGGGGACGGCTAACTATGGCTACACCTTC; CDR3aa: CASSLGTANYGYTF
j_gene: TRBJ2-5; abundance: .; v_gene: TRBV7-7; d_gene: .; CDR3nt: TGTGCTAGCAGCTTAGACCCCGGGACTCAAGAGACCCAGTACTTC; CDR3aa: CASSLDPGTQETQYF
j_gene: TRBJ2-7; abundance: .; v_gene: TRBV7-9; d_gene: .; CDR3nt: TGTGCCAGCAGCTTAGATGTTGGGGGCGAGCAGTACTTC; CDR3aa: CASSLDVGGEQYF
j_gene: TRBJ1-2; abundance: .; v_gene: TRBV7-9; d_gene: .; CDR3nt: TGTGCCAGCAGCTTAGACGGGAACTATGGCTACACCTTC; CDR3aa: CASSLDGNYGYTF
j_gene: TRBJ2-7; abundance: .; v_gene: TRBV5-1; d_gene: .; CDR3nt: TGCGCCAGCAGCCCCCCTGGACCTTACGAGCAGTACTTC; CDR3aa: CASSPPGPYEQYF
j_gene: TRBJ1-1; abundance: .; v_gene: TRBV6-4; d_gene: .; CDR3nt: TGTGCCAGTCGTCGTTCCGGGCCTAACACTGAAGCTTTCTTT; CDR3aa: CASRRSGPNTEAFF
j_gene: TRBJ2-7; abundance: .; v_gene: TRBV11-3; d_gene: .; CDR3nt: TGTGCCAGCAGCCCGCACGCGGCGTCCTCTGGGGAGCAGTACTTC; CDR3aa: CASSPHAASSGEQYF
j_gene: TRBJ1-6; abundance: .; v_gene: TRBV20-1; d_gene: .; CDR3nt: TGCAGTGCTAGTTTGGGGATCGCCTATAATTCACCCCTCCACTTT; CDR3aa: CSASLGIAYNSPLHF
j_gene: TRBJ1-3; abundance: .; v_gene: TRBV29-1; d_gene: .; CDR3nt: TGCAGCGTTGAAACATTCGTCGTGGGATCTGGAAACACCATATATTTT; CDR3aa: CSVETFVVGSGNTIYF
j_gene: TRBJ2-3; abundance: .; v_gene: TRBV6-2/TRBV6-3; d_gene: .; CDR3nt: TGTGCCAGCAGTTACGTGGCGATCACAGATACGCAGTATTTT; CDR3aa: CASSYVAITDTQYF
j_gene: TRBJ1-3; abundance: .; v_gene: TRBV7-2; d_gene: .; CDR3nt: TGTGCCAGCAGCTCGGGACCTGGAAACACCATATATTTT; CDR3aa: CASSSGPGNTIYF
j_gene: TRBJ2-3; abundance: .; v_gene: TRBV27; d_gene: TRBD1; CDR3nt: TGTGCCAGCAGTTTATCCAGGGGGCGCACAGATACGCAGTATTTT; CDR3aa: CASSLSRGRTDTQYF
j_gene: TRBJ1-2; abundance: .; v_gene: TRBV24-1; d_gene: TRBD1; CDR3nt: TGTGCCACCAGCACGACCAGGACAGGGGGGAACTATGGCTACACCTTC; CDR3aa: CATSTTRTGGNYGYTF
j_gene: TRBJ2-1; abundance: .; v_gene: TRBV5-1; d_gene: .; CDR3nt: TGCGCCAGCAGCCTCGACCGAGACAATGAGCAGTTCTTC; CDR3aa: CASSLDRDNEQFF
j_gene: TRBJ1-2; abundance: .; v_gene: TRBV18; d_gene: .; CDR3nt: TGTGCCAGCTCTGAGGACAGCAACTATGGCTACACCTTC; CDR3aa: CASSEDSNYGYTF
j_gene: TRBJ2-2; abundance: .; v_gene: TRBV30; d_gene: .; CDR3nt: TGTGCCTGGAGGGTACAGGGTACCACCGGGGAGCTGTTTTTT; CDR3aa: CAWRVQGTTGELFF
j_gene: TRBJ1-1; abundance: .; v_gene: TRBV19; d_gene: .; CDR3nt: TGTGCCAGTAGTTCTCCCGAGGGGGTCGGGAACACTGAAGCTTTCTTT; CDR3aa: CASSSPEGVGNTEAFF
j_gene: TRBJ2-4; abundance: .; v_gene: TRBV28; d_gene: TRBD2; CDR3nt: TGTGCCAGCAGTTGGACTAGCGGGAGTCTAGCCAAAAACATTCAGTACTTC; CDR3aa: CASSWTSGSLAKNIQYF
j_gene: TRBJ2-3; abundance: .; v_gene: TRBV7-6; d_gene: .; CDR3nt: TGTGCCAGCAGCCCCCTGGGGGCGGGACTCACAGATACGCAGTATTTT; CDR3aa: CASSPLGAGLTDTQYF
j_gene: TRBJ2-3; abundance: .; v_gene: TRBV7-3; d_gene: .; CDR3nt: TGTGCCAGCAGCTTAACAAGGGGTCCCACAGATACGCAGTATTTT; CDR3aa: CASSLTRGPTDTQYF
j_gene: TRBJ2-7; abundance: .; v_gene: TRBV28; d_gene: TRBD1; CDR3nt: TGTGCCAGCAGTTTAGCGAAGGGGGCGGGCTACGAGCAGTACTTC; CDR3aa: CASSLAKGAGYEQYF
j_gene: TRBJ2-7; abundance: .; v_gene: TRBV19; d_gene: .; CDR3nt: TGTGCCAGTAGTATCCAAGGGACGGTGAGTCCCTACGAGCAGTACTTC; CDR3aa: CASSIQGTVSPYEQYF
j_gene: TRBJ1-4; abundance: .; v_gene: TRBV7-6; d_gene: .; CDR3nt: TGTGCCAGCAGCCTCAAGGCCGGGGCGGCTAATGAAAAACTGTTTTTT; CDR3aa: CASSLKAGAANEKLFF
j_gene: TRBJ1-5; abundance: few; v_gene: TRBV3-1/TRBV3-2; d_gene: .; CDR3nt: TGTGCCAGCAGCCAAGGGGGTTTTAGCAATCAGCCCCAGCATTTT; CDR3aa: CASSQGGFSNQPQHF
j_gene: TRBJ2-3; abundance: .; v_gene: TRBV25-1; d_gene: TRBD2; CDR3nt: TGTGCCAGCAGTGACCCGACTAGCGGTACGCAGTATTTT; CDR3aa: CASSDPTSGTQYF
j_gene: TRBJ2-7; abundance: .; v_gene: TRBV19; d_gene: TRBD1; CDR3nt: TGTGCCAGTAAATGGGGACAGGACACCTACGAGCAGTACTTC; CDR3aa: CASKWGQDTYEQYF
j_gene: TRBJ1-1; abundance: .; v_gene: TRBV12-3/TRBV12-4; d_gene: .; CDR3nt: TGTGCCAGCAGTTTTTACCTGAACACTGAAGCTTTCTTT; CDR3aa: CASSFYLNTEAFF
j_gene: TRBJ2-7; abundance: .; v_gene: TRBV11-2; d_gene: .; CDR3nt: TGTGCCAGCAGCCTTAGTGGTGGCGCGTCCTACGAGCAGTACTTC; CDR3aa: CASSLSGGASYEQYF
j_gene: TRBJ1-1; abundance: .; v_gene: TRBV10-3; d_gene: TRBD1; CDR3nt: TGTGCCATCAGGCTGGGACAGCTGAACACTGAAGCTTTCTTT; CDR3aa: CAIRLGQLNTEAFF
j_gene: TRBJ2-3; abundance: once; v_gene: TRBV11-1; d_gene: TRBD2; CDR3nt: TGTGCCAGCAGTGTTAGCGGGCGCACAGATACGCAGTATTTT; CDR3aa: CASSVSGRTDTQYF
j_gene: TRBJ2-7; abundance: .; v_gene: TRBV18; d_gene: .; CDR3nt: TGTGCCAGCTCACTCCAGGGGAACGAGCAGTACTTC; CDR3aa: CASSLQGNEQYF
j_gene: TRBJ1-2; abundance: .; v_gene: TRBV5-1; d_gene: TRBD1; CDR3nt: TGCGCCAGCACCATCGACGGGACAGGGACCGGCTATGGCTACACCTTC; CDR3aa: CASTIDGTGTGYGYTF
j_gene: TRBJ1-1; abundance: .; v_gene: TRBV5-1; d_gene: TRBD1; CDR3nt: TGCGCCAGCAGCTTGAAGGGACAGCATACTGAAGCTTTCTTT; CDR3aa: CASSLKGQHTEAFF
j_gene: TRBJ1-1; abundance: .; v_gene: TRBV23-1; d_gene: TRBD1; CDR3nt: TGCGCCCGATTCCGGGACAGAGCCCTGAACACTGAAGCTTTCTTT; CDR3aa: CARFRDRALNTEAFF
j_gene: TRBJ2-1; abundance: .; v_gene: TRBV6-2/TRBV6-3; d_gene: .; CDR3nt: TGTGCCAGCAGTTACGGTGCGGGATCCTACAATGAGCAGTTCTTC; CDR3aa: CASSYGAGSYNEQFF
j_gene: TRBJ1-1; abundance: .; v_gene: TRBV6-5; d_gene: .; CDR3nt: TGTGCCAGCACGCACAGGGTCGCGGACACTGAAGCTTTCTTT; CDR3aa: CASTHRVADTEAFF
j_gene: TRBJ1-3; abundance: .; v_gene: TRBV4-3; d_gene: .; CDR3nt: TGCGCCAGCAGCCATTCAGGTGGAAACACCATATATTTT; CDR3aa: CASSHSGGNTIYF
j_gene: TRBJ2-1; abundance: .; v_gene: TRBV28; d_gene: .; CDR3nt: TGTGCCAGCGGGTCAGGGGACTCCAATGAGCAGTTCTTC; CDR3aa: CASGSGDSNEQFF
j_gene: TRBJ1-6; abundance: few; v_gene: TRBV27; d_gene: .; CDR3nt: TGTGCCAGCAGTACCGGCCCAGGGAACTCACCCCTCCACTTT; CDR3aa: CASSTGPGNSPLHF
j_gene: TRBJ2-1; abundance: .; v_gene: TRBV5-4; d_gene: .; CDR3nt: TGTGCCAGCAGCTTAACCGTTGAGCAGTTCTTC; CDR3aa: CASSLTVEQFF
j_gene: TRBJ2-5; abundance: .; v_gene: TRBV5-1; d_gene: TRBD2; CDR3nt: TGCGCCAGCAGCTTCGGACTAGCGAGCTCTCCTGAGACCCAGTACTTC; CDR3aa: CASSFGLASSPETQYF
j_gene: TRBJ1-1; abundance: .; v_gene: TRBV14; d_gene: TRBD1; CDR3nt: TGTGCCAGCAGACTAAGACAGGGGAACACTGAAGCTTTCTTT; CDR3aa: CASRLRQGNTEAFF
j_gene: TRBJ2-7; abundance: few; v_gene: TRBV5-6; d_gene: TRBD2; CDR3nt: TGTGCCAGCAGCTTGCCCCCCGATAGGAGCGGGAGGTCCTACGAGCAGTACTTC; CDR3aa: CASSLPPDRSGRSYEQYF
j_gene: TRBJ2-1; abundance: .; v_gene: TRBV19; d_gene: TRBD2; CDR3nt: TGTGCCAGTAGTATAGGTAGCGGGAGGGTAAATGAGCAGTTCTTC; CDR3aa: CASSIGSGRVNEQFF
j_gene: TRBJ1-3; abundance: .; v_gene: TRBV5-1; d_gene: .; CDR3nt: TGCGCCAGCAGCTTGGCCGCAGGACAGACCTCTGGAAACACCATATATTTT; CDR3aa: CASSLAAGQTSGNTIYF
j_gene: TRBJ1-2; abundance: once; v_gene: TRBV6-1; d_gene: TRBD1; CDR3nt: TGTGCCAGCAGTGAGGCGGGGACAGGGACTAACTATGGCTACACCTTC; CDR3aa: CASSEAGTGTNYGYTF